These 25 T cell receptor beta chains share one sample of origin, sequenced in a study of PD-L1 blockade in urothelial cancer. Measured with immunoSEQ multiplex PCR; TCRdb has only the in-frame clones, and not every one. Of 45,000 to 50,000 clones listed, approximately 90% are singletons. The sample consisted of PBMCs, taken around atezolizumab (anti-PD-L1) treatment. The receptors derive from a man older than 75 with urothelial cancer.

The chain employs TRBV18 and TRBJ1-3; TRBD1 is a possible D gene (5 bases). This CDR3 spans 15 amino acids. Trimming took 2 bases from V and 3 from J, leaving 11 bases between them. Germline CDR1 reads KGHSH; CDR2 reads LQKENI. CDR3 sequence (DNA): TGTGCCAGCTCACCATCTGGGCAGGGTGGAAACACCATATATTTT. This codes for CASSPSGQGGNTIYF.

The V and J genes are TRBV7-9 and TRBJ2-7; 8 bases fit TRBD2. The CDR3 extends over 16 amino acids. V trimming: 0 bases; J trimming: 8 bases; junction bases outside the gene matches: 12. The germline gives CDR1 SEHNR, CDR2 FQNEAQ (reference sequence). CDR3 bases: TGTGCCAGCAGCTTAGCCGGGCGGGAGGAGGCGATCAAGCAGTACTTC. This codes for CASSLAGREEAIKQYF.

J is TRBJ1-2 and V is TRBV18, with 8 bases identical to TRBD1. The V segment lost 4 bases and the J segment 8 bases; nucleotides outside the gene matches: 3. Germline CDR1 reads KGHSH; CDR2 reads LQKENI. This CDR3 is 12 amino acids long. CDR3 loop: CASSLDRAGYTF. In nucleotides, the CDR3 is TGTGCCAGCTCACTGGACAGGGCGGGCTACACCTTC.

V and J are TRBV11-2 and TRBJ2-3; D ambiguous. V was trimmed by 5 bases and J by 5 bases, leaving 11 bases between them. The CDR3 sequence is 13 residues long. The germline gives CDR1 SGHAT, CDR2 FQNNGV. CDR3 nucleotide sequence: TGTGCCAGCAGCCCTCGCGGCGGAGATACGCAGTATTTT. This encodes CASSPRGGDTQYF. Based on the CDR3 plus reference TRBV11-2 and TRBJ2-3, the full variable domain is EAGVAQSPRYKIIEKRQSVAFWCNPISGHATLYWYQQILGQGPKLLIQFQNNGVVDDSQLPKDRFSAERLKGVDSTLKIQPAKLEDSAVYLCASSPRGGDTQYFGPGTRLTVL.

The chain has TRBV6-6 and TRBJ1-5; 12 bases line up with TRBD1. The CDR3 contains 16 residues. CDR1 MNHNY and CDR2 SVGAGI come from the germline V gene (reference sequence). V shed 5 bases and J 4 bases; nucleotides not matched to a gene: 6. The CDR3 coding sequence is TGTGCCAGCAGTCCCCCGGGACAGGGGGCTAATCAGCCCCAGCATTTT. This codes for CASSPPGQGANQPQHF.

The J gene is TRBJ1-1, the V gene TRBV2; D ambiguous. CDR3 size: 13 residues. The ends were cut back, 7 bases at V and 2 bases at J, with 11 bases in the middle. Germline lookup yields CDR1 SNHLY and CDR2 FYNNEI. The CDR3 loop is CASKAEGNTEAFF. The CDR3 DNA sequence: TGTGCCAGCAAGGCCGAGGGAAACACTGAAGCTTTCTTT.

The CDR3 loop reads CASSRPQLAQDEQYF. The CDR3 coding sequence is TGTGCCAGCAGCCGCCCCCAACTAGCGCAGGACGAGCAGTACTTC. The rearrangement uses TRBV6-6 and TRBJ2-7; 7 bases agree with TRBD2. J lost 5 bases, V lost 6 bases, and 13 bases had no gene match. Germline V CDR1 and CDR2: MNHNY, SVGAGI (reference sequence). The CDR3 is made up of 15 amino acids.

The rearrangement uses TRBV27 and TRBJ2-1; TRBD2 matches at 13 bases. V was clipped by 7 bases and J by 6 bases; unmatched bases: 6. Germline V lookup: CDR1 MNHEY, CDR2 SMNVEV (reference sequence). The CDR3 sequence is 15 residues long. CDR3 coding DNA: TGTGCCAGCATGGTTAGACTAGCGGGAGGCAATGAGCAGTTCTTC. This translates into CASMVRLAGGNEQFF.

This clone has more than one count but fewer than ten. V gene TRBV7-9 combines with J gene TRBJ2-3; 10 bases are a match to TRBD2. From germline, CDR1 is SEHNR and CDR2 FQNEAQ (reference sequence). Trimming took 5 bases from V and 3 from J; bases not matched to a gene: 2. CDR3 length equals 14 residues. The CDR3 loop is CASSTSGITDTQYF. CDR3 sequence (DNA): TGTGCCAGCAGCACTAGCGGGATTACAGATACGCAGTATTTT. Full variable domain (missing parts from reference TRBV7-9 and TRBJ2-3): DTGVSQNPRHKITKRGQNVTFRCDPISEHNRLYWYRQTLGQGPEFLTYFQNEAQLEKSRLLSDRFSAERPKGSFSTLEIQRTEQGDSAMYLCASSTSGITDTQYFGPGTRLTVL.

The table lists this clone with a few counts. The chain links TRBV9 to TRBJ2-5, with 9 positions matching TRBD1. The J segment lost 0 bases and the V segment lost 4 bases, leaving 7 bases of the junction unmatched. The length of the CDR3 is 16 residues. Germline V gives CDR1 SGDLS, CDR2 YYNGEE. The CDR3: CASSRGGTGYQETQYF. For the CDR3, the DNA is TGTGCCAGCAGCCGGGGAGGGACAGGGTACCAAGAGACCCAGTACTTC.

The V and J genes are TRBV4-1 and TRBJ1-2, with no clear D. The germline V and J ends were trimmed by 1 base and 8 bases, with 8 bases remaining between them. The CDR3 is 12 residues long. Germline lookup yields CDR1 MGHRA and CDR2 YSYEKL. The DNA for the CDR3 is TGCGCCAGCAGCCAAGGGGAGCTGGGCTACACCTTC. Translating gives CASSQGELGYTF.

This chain joins TRBV11-2 and TRBJ2-5; no clear D. Looked up from germline, CDR1 is SGHAT and CDR2 is FQNNGV. The V and J ends lost 2 bases and 2 bases respectively, with 12 bases between them. The CDR3 length is 15 residues. In DNA form, the CDR3 reads TGTGCCAGCAGCTTACGGCCCCAGGTGCAAGAGACCCAGTACTTC. It codes for CASSLRPQVQETQYF.

The gene calls are TRBV7-8 and TRBJ2-2, with TRBD1 as a possible D gene (6 bases). The CDR3 extends over 13 amino acids. Looked up from germline, CDR1 is SGHVS and CDR2 is FQNEAQ. Deletions cut 11 bases from V and 3 bases from J, with 13 bases between. The CDR3 region is CAVPGHDTGELFF. In DNA, the CDR3 is TGTGCCGTGCCGGGACATGACACCGGGGAGCTGTTTTTT.

This chain links TRBV9 with TRBJ2-3; 11 nucleotides align to TRBD2. Per germline, CDR1 SGDLS and CDR2 YYNGEE. The CDR3 consists of 15 residues. The V and J ends lost 3 bases and 6 bases, in that order; junction bases with no gene match: 6. The CDR3 coding sequence is TGTGCCAGCAGCGCACTAGCGGGAGATCTGGATACGCAGTATTTT. This codes for CASSALAGDLDTQYF.

This sequence joins TRBV5-1 and TRBJ2-7; weak D call: TRBD1 (7 bases). The CDR3 is 15 amino acids. Deletions cut 0 bases from V and 3 bases from J, with 13 bases between. Germline V CDR1 and CDR2: SGHRS, YFSETQ. The CDR3 region is CASSLDGGGSYEQYF. CDR3 sequence (DNA): TGCGCCAGCAGCTTGGATGGAGGGGGCAGCTACGAGCAGTACTTC.

The CDR3 coding sequence is TGTGCCAGCAGCTTTGTAACTGAAGCTTTCTTT. Translating gives CASSFVTEAFF. This chain connects TRBV5-6 to TRBJ1-1, with D unresolved. This CDR3 comprises 11 residues. Trimming shortened V by 2 bases and J by 5 bases, and 4 bases separated the two germline ends. Germline CDR1 is SGHDT and CDR2 is YYEEEE.

The rearrangement joins TRBV6-6 to TRBJ2-3, with D possibly TRBD1 on 5 matching bases. The CDR3 has 14 amino acids. Looked up from germline, CDR1 is MNHNY and CDR2 is SVGAGI (reference sequence). V dropped 2 bases and J dropped 0 bases, with 6 bases sitting between them. Written as DNA, the CDR3 is TGTGCCAGCAGTTACCAGGGTAGCACAGATACGCAGTATTTT. It translates to CASSYQGSTDTQYF.

The chain carries TRBV18 and TRBJ2-5; possible D gene TRBD1, 5 bases. V was trimmed by 6 bases and J by 2 bases, leaving 31 bases between them. CDR1 is KGHSH and CDR2 is LQKENI in the germline V gene. This CDR3 spans 20 amino acids. CDR3 residues: CASSPSVGQGRSLRQETQYF. CDR3 nucleotides: TGTGCCAGCTCCCCTTCGGTGGGGCAGGGAAGGAGTCTGAGGCAAGAGACCCAGTACTTC.

The V call is TRBV19, the J call TRBJ2-3; 12 bases are shared with TRBD2. Germline-derived CDR1 and CDR2 are LNHDA and SQIVND (reference sequence). With 7 bases clipped from V and 2 bases from J, the junction kept 7 bases outside the gene matches. This CDR3 contains 16 residues. CDR3: CASTKRLAGATDTQYF. The CDR3 DNA follows: TGTGCCAGTACCAAAAGACTAGCGGGAGCCACAGATACGCAGTATTTT.

The J gene is TRBJ2-3, the V gene TRBV2; TRBD2 matches 10 bases. The germline gives CDR1 SNHLY, CDR2 FYNNEI. The CDR3 is made up of 13 amino acids. The V gene end was trimmed by 9 bases and the J gene end by 1 base; junction bases not matched to a gene: 1. CDR3 sequence: CARGTSGTDTQYF. In DNA, the CDR3 is TGTGCCAGAGGGACTAGCGGCACAGATACGCAGTATTTT. Using reference TRBV2 and TRBJ2-3 for the parts outside the CDR3, the full variable domain is EPEVTQTPSHQVTQMGQEVILRCVPISNHLYFYWYRQILGQKVEFLVSFYNNEISEKSEIFDDQFSVERPDGSNFTLKIRSTKLEDSAMYFCARGTSGTDTQYFGPGTRLTVL.

CDR3 region: CASSQDRGLGLVEQYF. The DNA of the CDR3 is TGCGCCAGCAGCCAAGATCGCGGGCTGGGACTGGTTGAACAGTACTTC. The chain employs TRBV4-1 and TRBJ2-7, with a possible D match to TRBD2 (6 bases). CDR3 length: 16 residues. From germline, CDR1 is MGHRA and CDR2 YSYEKL. Trimming removed 0 bases at V and 10 bases at J, with 22 bases between.

CDR3 sequence: CASKDRPGDYNEQFF. In DNA form, the CDR3 reads TGTGCCAGTAAGGACAGGCCTGGGGACTACAATGAGCAGTTCTTC. The rearrangement uses TRBV19 and TRBJ2-1, with 7 bases lining up with TRBD1. Germline assignment: CDR1 LNHDA and CDR2 SQIVND (reference sequence). The CDR3 covers 15 residues. The V gene end was trimmed by 7 bases and the J gene end by 3 bases; junction bases not matched to a gene: 9.

The V call is TRBV29-1, the J call TRBJ2-7, with 9 bases lining up with TRBD1. This CDR3 comprises 14 residues. The germline V gene encodes CDR1 SQVTM and CDR2 ANQGSEA. J was trimmed by 1 base and V by 6 bases; bases with no gene match: 7. DNA of the CDR3: TGCAGCGTGGCACAGGGGGCTCGTTCCTACGAGCAGTACTTC. The encoded protein is CSVAQGARSYEQYF.

The rearrangement joins TRBV19 to TRBJ1-2, with TRBD1 as a possible D gene (5 bases). V was cut by 9 bases and J by 5 bases, with 13 bases left in between. The CDR3 spans 12 residues. CDR1 is LNHDA, CDR2 SQIVND, per germline (reference sequence). In nucleotides, the CDR3 is TGTGCCAGCTTGGGAAGGGGATATGGCTACACCTTC. This codes for CASLGRGYGYTF.

The V call is TRBV13, the J call TRBJ1-1, with D possibly being TRBD1 (6 bases). The length of the CDR3 is 16 residues. The ends were cut back, 2 bases at V and 0 bases at J, with 13 bases in the middle. The V gene's germline CDR1 is PRHDT and CDR2 FYEKMQ (reference sequence). CDR3 amino acids: CASSLSQGRLNTEAFF. The CDR3 nucleotides read TGTGCCAGCAGCTTATCGCAGGGGCGGTTGAACACTGAAGCTTTCTTT. The entire variable domain, with the rest obtained from reference TRBV13 and TRBJ1-1, is as follows: AAGVIQSPRHLIKEKRETATLKCYPIPRHDTVYWYQQGPGQDPQFLISFYEKMQSDKGSIPDRFSAQQFSDYHSELNMSSLELGDSALYFCASSLSQGRLNTEAFFGQGTRLTVV.